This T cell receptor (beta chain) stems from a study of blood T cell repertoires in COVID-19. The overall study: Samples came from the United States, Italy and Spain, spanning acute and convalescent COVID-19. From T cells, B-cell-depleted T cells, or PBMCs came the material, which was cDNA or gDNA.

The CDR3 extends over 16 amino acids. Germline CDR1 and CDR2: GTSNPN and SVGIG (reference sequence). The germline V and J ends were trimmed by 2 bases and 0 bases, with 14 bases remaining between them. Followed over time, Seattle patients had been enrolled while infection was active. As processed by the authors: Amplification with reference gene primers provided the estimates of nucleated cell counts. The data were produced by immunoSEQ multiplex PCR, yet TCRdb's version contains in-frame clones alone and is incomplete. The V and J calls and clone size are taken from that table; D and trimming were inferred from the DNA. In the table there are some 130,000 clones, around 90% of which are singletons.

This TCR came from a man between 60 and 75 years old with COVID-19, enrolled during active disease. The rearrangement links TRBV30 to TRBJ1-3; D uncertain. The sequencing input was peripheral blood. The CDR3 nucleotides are TGTGCCTGGAGTCCCAGCCGCGGATTCTCTGGAAACACCATATATTTT. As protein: CAWSPSRGFSGNTIYF.